Listed below are T cell receptor beta chains from one sample, sequenced in a study of blood T cell repertoires in COVID-19. Data came from immunoSEQ multiplex PCR; TCRdb stores just in-frame clones and leaves some out. The sample includes fewer than 350,000 clones, around 84% of them seen just once. Material for sequencing was PBMCs or T cells enriched from blood (not recorded which). The receptors originated from a woman aged 25 to 39 who had been exposed to COVID-19. Each CDR3 is given with its conserved first and last residue. The D gene is left open where the match is weak. Clone size appears in some rows only: once, few, many, or a class for an expanded clone.

TRBJ1-2	12	TRBV19	few	-	TGTGCCAGTAAGCAGACAGACTATGGCTACACCTTC	CASKQTDYGYTF
TRBJ1-2	15	TRBV28	-	TRBD1	TGTGCCAGCAGTACCCACAGGGGAACTCACTATGGCTACACCTTC	CASSTHRGTHYGYTF
TRBJ1-1	14	TRBV27	-	-	TGTGCCAGCAGTCTAGAGGGCAGGAACACTGAAGCTTTCTTT	CASSLEGRNTEAFF
TRBJ1-5	13	TRBV5-4	-	-	TGTGCCAGCAGCTTAGCAGGGGATCAGCCCCAGCATTTT	CASSLAGDQPQHF
TRBJ2-7	18	TRBV3-1/TRBV3-2	-	TRBD2	TGTGCCAGCAGCCAAGATAAAGGCGCTAGCGGCCTGTTCTACGAGCAGTACTTC	CASSQDKGASGLFYEQYF
TRBJ1-1	16	TRBV5-1	-	TRBD1	TGCGCCAGCAGCTTGGTGTCAGGGGGCTTGAACACTGAAGCTTTCTTT	CASSLVSGGLNTEAFF
TRBJ2-7	18	TRBV4-2	once	TRBD2	TGTGCCAGCAGCCAAGAAAGAGGACTAGCGGGGGGGTCCTACGAGCAGTACTTC	CASSQERGLAGGSYEQYF
TRBJ1-2	13	TRBV30	-	-	TGTGCCTGGTCAGGGTGGGAGGGTGATGGCTACACCTTC	CAWSGWEGDGYTF
TRBJ1-2	14	TRBV3-1/TRBV3-2	-	-	TGTGCCAGCAGCCCAATGACGGACAGCTATGGCTACACCTTC	CASSPMTDSYGYTF
TRBJ2-5	15	TRBV3-1/TRBV3-2	-	TRBD2	TGTGCCAGCAGCCTCTCGGGACTAGCGGCAGAGACCCAGTACTTC	CASSLSGLAAETQYF
TRBJ2-5	12	TRBV30	-	-	TGTGCCTGGAGGTTCGGGAGAGAGACCCAGTACTTC	CAWRFGRETQYF
TRBJ2-1	16	TRBV7-8	-	TRBD2	TGTGCCAGCAGCTTCCTGGGACTAGCGGTATACAATGAGCAGTTCTTC	CASSFLGLAVYNEQFF
TRBJ1-6	15	TRBV30	-	TRBD1	TGTGCCTGGAGCACTGCCGGACAGGGGAATTCACCCCTCCACTTT	CAWSTAGQGNSPLHF
TRBJ2-1	15	TRBV5-1	-	TRBD2	TGCGCCAGCAGCTTGGGTAGCGGGAGGGCCGGTGAGCAGTTCTTC	CASSLGSGRAGEQFF
TRBJ1-2	17	TRBV19	-	-	TGTGCCAGTAGTCGAGTTGGGGAGGATCCTACTAACTATGGCTACACCTTC	CASSRVGEDPTNYGYTF
TRBJ2-5	16	TRBV7-3	-	-	TGTGCCAGCAGCTCAGGAGGGGCGGGGCCCCAAGAGACCCAGTACTTC	CASSSGGAGPQETQYF
TRBJ2-7	14	TRBV3-1/TRBV3-2	-	-	TGTGCCAGCAGCCAAGAAGGGAGCTTGGAGGAGCAGTACTTC	CASSQEGSLEEQYF
TRBJ1-2	14	TRBV5-6	-	TRBD1	TGTGCCAGCAGCTGGGGACAGGGTCCTTATGGCTACACCTTC	CASSWGQGPYGYTF
TRBJ2-7	16	TRBV18	-	-	TGTGCCAGCTCATTAGTTGATACAGGGTATTCCTACGAGCAGTACTTC	CASSLVDTGYSYEQYF
TRBJ1-1	16	TRBV18	-	TRBD1	TGTGCCAGCTCACCAGCACGGACAGGGGGGTTCACTGAAGCTTTCTTT	CASSPARTGGFTEAFF
TRBJ2-1	13	TRBV13	-	-	TGTGCCAGCAGCTTCCGAGGCTCCAATGAGCAGTTCTTC	CASSFRGSNEQFF
TRBJ1-2	15	TRBV19	-	TRBD1	TGTGCCAGTAGTATTTCGGGACAGCGCACTTATGGCTACACCTTC	CASSISGQRTYGYTF
TRBJ2-3	15	TRBV19	-	TRBD1	TGTGCCAGTAGTTCCGGGACAGGGTGGGCAGATACGCAGTATTTT	CASSSGTGWADTQYF
TRBJ2-1	16	TRBV18	-	TRBD2	TGTGCCAGCTCACCACCGAGCGGGACCAGTTACAATGAGCAGTTCTTC	CASSPPSGTSYNEQFF
TRBJ2-5	12	TRBV25-1	-	-	TGTGCCAGCAGTCTAAATCAAGAGACCCAGTACTTC	CASSLNQETQYF
TRBJ2-1	18	TRBV15	-	TRBD1	TGTGCCACCAGCAGCGGAACGCGGACAGGGCGTTCTAACAATGAGCAGTTCTTC	CATSSGTRTGRSNNEQFF
TRBJ1-1	11	TRBV20-1	-	-	TGCAGTGCTGGAGGGAGGGCTGAAGCTTTCTTT	CSAGGRAEAFF
TRBJ1-5	16	TRBV28	few	TRBD1	TGTGCCAGCAGTGCATGGACAGGGACCAGCAATCAGCCCCAGCATTTT	CASSAWTGTSNQPQHF
TRBJ1-1	14	TRBV19	-	TRBD1	TGTGCCAGTAGTATAAGACAGGGGGGCACTGAAGCTTTCTTT	CASSIRQGGTEAFF
TRBJ1-2	15	TRBV3-1/TRBV3-2	once	-	TGTGCCAGCAGCCGGGTTGGACAGAGTTACTATGGCTACACCTTC	CASSRVGQSYYGYTF